This T cell receptor (beta chain) is drawn from a study of CD8 T cells in ankylosing spondylitis. This clonotype was counted only a few times. Its antigen is still unknown. Quantitative 5'-RACE with molecular barcodes was used to make the TCR beta libraries. Using its own MiXCR run on the 5' RACE reads, TCRdb lists one record per CDR3 protein. The sample lists approximately 550,000 distinct CDR3 sequences, about an eighth seen once, with around 6.8% in the top ten. The germline V and J ends were trimmed by 2 bases and 0 bases, with 14 bases remaining between them. The CDR3 sequence is 17 residues long. CDR1 is MNHEY, CDR2 SMNVEV, per germline (reference sequence). Whole-study findings and limits: A TCR beta motif of 7 to 9 highly homologous variants seemed to mark ankylosing spondylitis blood. Clones linked to disease, bearing a CD8+ phenotype, were relatively rare in peripheral blood. Both synovial fluid and blood in reactive arthritis had previously been reported to carry some motif variants. Significant enrichment of disease-linked clones was reportedly seen in matched ankylosing spondylitis synovial fluid.

What was sequenced was blood, either unsorted or a sorted T cell fraction (not recorded which). This TCR was recovered from a male donor with ankylosing spondylitis. The rearrangement uses TRBV27 and TRBJ1-5; D ambiguous. The CDR3 protein is CASSLDGLGYSNQPQHF. The CDR3 DNA sequence: TGTGCCAGCAGTTTAGACGGCCTGGGATATAGCAATCAGCCCCAGCATTTT.